The 28 T cell receptor beta chains given below trace back to one sample, sequenced in a study of post-analysis software for immune sequencing data. Broader study findings: Five TRBV segments, TRBV5-6, TRBV5-1 and TRBV20-1 among them, were found more frequent in patients than controls.

Antigen specificity for these receptors is unknown. TCR beta cDNA libraries included unique molecular identifiers. One entry per CDR3 protein, called by TCRdb with MiXCR from the PCR reads. The top ten clones hold approximately 10% of a sample with almost 700,000 distinct CDR3 sequences, over 45% of them seen once. The sample taken for sequencing was blood. The receptor set was obtained from a girl aged 2 to 10 with multiple sclerosis.

V and J are TRBV29-1 and TRBJ2-3; TRBD2 matches at 10 bases. The junction had 4 bases not matched to a gene; V was cut back by 4 bases and J by 0 bases. CDR1 and CDR2 (germline): SQVTM, ANQGSEA. This CDR3 spans 15 amino acids. The CDR3 bases are TGCAGCGTTGTTGGGACTAGCGTTAGCACAGATACGCAGTATTTT. It specifies CSVVGTSVSTDTQYF.

CDR3 DNA sequence: TGTGCCAGCAGTTTAGGGGGGATCGGCTACACCTTC. Protein sequence: CASSLGGIGYTF. V is TRBV12-3 or TRBV12-4 and J is TRBJ1-2; D might be TRBD1 (5 bases). The V end was cut by 1 base, the J end by 8 bases, with 8 bases between. The CDR3 extends over 12 amino acids.

As regards this clonotype: Mismatch with germline at one junction end may stem from a read error. This chain connects TRBV7-9 to TRBJ1-2; D is uncertain. From germline, CDR1 is SEHNR and CDR2 FQNEAQ (reference sequence). This CDR3 comprises 14 residues. This CDR3 is CASSLVIRSDGYIF. The CDR3 DNA reads TGTGCCAGCAGCTTAGTTATCAGAAGCGATGGCTACATCTTC.

J is TRBJ1-5 and V is TRBV27; 9 bases line up with TRBD1. This CDR3 region has 18 residues. Germline CDR1 MNHEY, CDR2 SMNVEV (reference sequence). V shed 2 bases, J shed 5 bases, and the junction held 13 bases outside the gene matches. CDR3 DNA sequence: TGTGCCAGCAGTTTAATGCGGCAGGGACAGGGATACCATCAGCCCCAGCATTTT. The encoded protein is CASSLMRQGQGYHQPQHF.

DNA for the CDR3: TGCGCCAGCAGCTTGGGCCTCTACACATCCTACGAGCAGTACTTC. Its translation: CASSLGLYTSYEQYF. V is TRBV5-1 and J is TRBJ2-7; no firm D call. The germline V gene has CDR1 SGHRS and CDR2 YFSETQ. This CDR3 spans 15 amino acids. The V end lost 0 bases, the J end lost 1 base, and 11 bases lay between the germline ends.

CDR3 DNA sequence: TGTGCCAGCAGTGAGACACCTAAAGCTTTCTTT. Residues: CASSETPKAFF. The rearrangement joins TRBV12-3 or TRBV12-4 to TRBJ1-1; the D is unclear. Deletions cut 5 bases from V and 9 bases from J, with 10 bases between. This CDR3 is 11 amino acids long.

CDR3 nucleotide sequence: TGTGCCAGCAGGACTAGCGGGGGGGACAATGAGCAGTTCTTC. The encoded protein is CASRTSGGDNEQFF. The rearrangement joins TRBV6-5 to TRBJ2-1; 14 bases are a match to TRBD2. The CDR3 runs 14 residues. CDR1 and CDR2 (germline): MNHEY, SVGAGI. The J segment lost 5 bases and the V segment lost 6 bases, leaving 0 bases of the junction unmatched.

This sequence joins TRBV13 and TRBJ2-7; possibly TRBD2 for D (6 bases). The CDR3 consists of 14 residues. Germline V gene lookup returns CDR1 PRHDT and CDR2 FYEKMQ (reference sequence). Trimming left V 5 bases short and J 3 bases short, with 14 bases between. CDR3 bases: TGTGCCAGCAGCCCCGCGGGGCCGATCTACGAGCAGTACTTC. The encoded protein is CASSPAGPIYEQYF.

The chain carries TRBV5-1 and TRBJ2-7; TRBD2 matches at 8 bases. The germline gives CDR1 SGHRS, CDR2 YFSETQ. Trimming took 4 bases from V and 0 from J; bases not matched to a gene: 9. The CDR3 runs 16 residues. This chain's CDR3 is CASSQSASGFSYEQYF. CDR3 coding DNA: TGCGCCAGCAGCCAATCCGCTAGCGGGTTCTCCTACGAGCAGTACTTC.

This chain connects TRBV18 to TRBJ2-1, with 10 bases lining up with TRBD1. The junction had 1 base not matched to a gene; V was cut back by 1 base and J by 1 base. Germline loops: CDR1 KGHSH, CDR2 LQKENI. This CDR3 is built from 16 residues. CDR3 sequence: CASSPRDRGSYNEQFF. The CDR3 nucleotides are TGTGCCAGCTCACCACGGGACAGGGGTTCCTACAATGAGCAGTTCTTC.

The chain couples TRBV7-9 to TRBJ2-1; D might be TRBD2 (5 bases). Germline lookup yields CDR1 SEHNR and CDR2 FQNEAQ (reference sequence). Trimming shortened V by 0 bases and J by 5 bases, and 11 bases separated the two germline ends. The CDR3 spans 15 residues. The CDR3 nucleotides read TGTGCCAGCAGCTTAGCCGTCGGGGTTGACAATGAGCAGTTCTTC. Amino acids: CASSLAVGVDNEQFF.

There are a few counts of this clonotype. V and J are TRBV7-8 and TRBJ2-3; no reliable D call. Looked up from germline, CDR1 is SGHVS and CDR2 is FQNEAQ. There are 14 residues in the CDR3. The V and J ends lost 4 bases and 6 bases respectively, with 14 bases between them. DNA for the CDR3: TGTGCCAGCAGCTCCCGGCGACTGGCGGATACGCAGTATTTT. Translation gives CASSSRRLADTQYF.

This chain joins TRBV7-3 and TRBJ2-1; 13 bases align to TRBD2. The CDR3 runs to 15 residues. CDR1 SGHTA and CDR2 FQGTGA come from the germline V gene. Germline trimming cut 2 bases from V and 8 bases from J; bases unmatched to any gene: 3. The CDR3 sequence: CASSLGTSGNYEQFF. The CDR3, as DNA: TGTGCCAGCAGCTTAGGGACTAGCGGGAACTATGAGCAGTTCTTC.

This clonotype appeared a few times. The chain combines TRBV29-1 with TRBJ2-7; 8 positions match TRBD2. Trimming at V came to 6 bases and at J to 7 bases, leaving 14 bases not matched to a gene. The CDR3 runs 14 residues. CDR1 and CDR2 from the germline V gene are SQVTM and ANQGSEA. CDR3 sequence (DNA): TGCAGCGTCCATGGAGGGGCAGGCGGGGGGGAGCAGTACTTC. This translates into CSVHGGAGGGEQYF.

This clonotype has just a few counts. V usage is TRBV7-9 and J usage is TRBJ2-1; D remains ambiguous. The better agreement between TRBJ2-7 and the DNA end casts doubt on the J call. This CDR3 is built from 14 residues. Germline CDR1 and CDR2: SEHNR and FQNEAQ (reference sequence). CDR3 coding DNA: TGTGCCAGCAGCCTCCGGGCTTCATACAATGAGCAGTACTTC. Residues: CASSLRASYNEQYF.

The rearrangement uses TRBV5-6 and TRBJ1-1, with no clear D. CDR3 length: 16 residues. The V end lost 4 bases, the J end lost 0 bases, and 16 bases lay between the germline ends. Germline V CDR1 and CDR2: SGHDT, YYEEEE. As DNA, the CDR3 is TGTGCCAGCAGCGCCGGTTGGTCCCCTCTGAACACTGAAGCTTTCTTT. Protein sequence: CASSAGWSPLNTEAFF.

The V gene is TRBV19, the J gene TRBJ2-7; D not resolved. Germline V CDR1 and CDR2: LNHDA, SQIVND (reference sequence). Trimming pared 3 bases from V and 2 bases from J, leaving 8 bases between. The CDR3 covers 13 residues. CDR3: CASSMAFTYEQYF. In nucleotides, the CDR3 is TGTGCCAGTAGTATGGCTTTTACCTACGAGCAGTACTTC.

This clonotype was detected only a few times. This chain connects TRBV20-1 to TRBJ2-1, with 7 bases identical to TRBD2. The CDR3 totals 14 residues. Germline assignment: CDR1 DFQATT and CDR2 SNEGSKA (reference sequence). V lost 6 bases to trimming and J lost 3 bases; unmatched junction nucleotides: 8. The CDR3, as DNA: TGCAGTGCCCTGGCTAGCGGACTCTACAATGAGCAGTTCTTC. This encodes CSALASGLYNEQFF.

V and J are TRBV6-5 and TRBJ2-4; 7 bases map to TRBD1. The J call is uncertain, as TRBJ2-7 better fits the DNA end. The CDR3 totals 13 residues. In germline, CDR1 is MNHEY, CDR2 SVGAGI. The CDR3 reads CASSWDSLAEQYF. Written as DNA, the CDR3 is TGTGCCAGCAGTTGGGACAGTTTAGCCGAGCAGTACTTC.

V and J are TRBV11-3 and TRBJ2-5; D is uncertain. This CDR3 is 14 amino acids long. Per the germline V gene, CDR1 is SGHNT and CDR2 is YENEEA. With 4 bases removed from V and 4 bases from J, the gap between germline ends came to 13 bases. CDR3 bases: TGTGCCAGCAGCTGGAATGGACGGCCAGAGACCCAGTACTTC. Translating it yields CASSWNGRPETQYF.

The J gene is TRBJ2-1, the V gene TRBV7-2, with D possibly TRBD1 on 6 matching bases. Germline-derived CDR1 and CDR2 are SGHTA and FQGNSA. V lost 6 bases and J lost 2, with 11 bases in between. The CDR3 contains 14 residues. This CDR3 reads CASRVQGPYNEQFF. CDR3 coding DNA: TGTGCCAGCAGGGTACAGGGCCCCTACAATGAGCAGTTCTTC.

This chain connects TRBV2 to TRBJ2-3; D may be TRBD2 (6 bases). From germline, CDR1 is SNHLY and CDR2 FYNNEI. Trimming removed 7 bases from V and 4 bases from J, with 18 bases in between. The CDR3 is made up of 15 amino acids. CDR3 in amino acids: CASMETGVSADTQYF. CDR3 sequence (DNA): TGTGCCAGCATGGAGACGGGAGTAAGCGCAGATACGCAGTATTTT.

Only a few counts were recorded for this clonotype. This chain links TRBV20-1 with TRBJ2-5, with 10 positions matching TRBD1. V gave up 1 base and J gave up 8 bases; unmatched junction bases: 10. Germline CDR1 DFQATT, CDR2 SNEGSKA (reference sequence). This CDR3 has 15 amino acids. CDR3 amino acids: CSARAPGTGERTQYF. The CDR3 DNA sequence: TGCAGTGCTAGAGCCCCCGGGACAGGGGAGAGAACCCAGTACTTC.

The chain employs TRBV7-2 and TRBJ2-5, with TRBD2 matching 12 bases. This CDR3 region has 14 residues. The V segment lost 9 bases and the J segment 4 bases; nucleotides outside the gene matches: 6. The germline V gene encodes CDR1 SGHTA and CDR2 FQGNSA. This chain's CDR3 is CASLETSGGETQYF. The CDR3 region has the DNA TGTGCCAGTTTGGAGACTAGCGGGGGAGAGACCCAGTACTTC.

The chain links TRBV5-4 to TRBJ2-7, with TRBD2 matching 10 bases. There are 15 residues in the CDR3. The V segment lost 3 bases and the J segment 5 bases; nucleotides outside the gene matches: 8. CDR1 and CDR2 (germline): SGHNT, YYREEE (reference sequence). The CDR3 spells CASSSPGLALNEQYF. The CDR3 DNA sequence: TGTGCCAGCAGCTCCCCGGGACTAGCGCTAAACGAGCAGTACTTC.

The genes are TRBV5-1 and TRBJ2-1, with D perhaps being TRBD1 or TRBD2 (6 bases each). This CDR3 spans 15 amino acids. The ends were cut back, 0 bases at V and 7 bases at J, with 14 bases in the middle. Germline loops: CDR1 SGHRS, CDR2 YFSETQ. The CDR3 DNA follows: TGCGCCAGCAGCTTGGTAGGGGGGCTAGGAAATGAGCAGTTCTTC. This encodes CASSLVGGLGNEQFF.

The chain is built from TRBV5-1 and TRBJ1-5, with TRBD1 as a possible D gene (5 bases). V gave up 0 bases and J gave up 4 bases, with 8 bases separating them. CDR3 length: 14 amino acids. Germline V gene lookup returns CDR1 SGHRS and CDR2 YFSETQ. In nucleotides, the CDR3 is TGCGCCAGCAGCTTGGAGGGGAAGAATCAGCCCCAGCATTTT. Translation gives CASSLEGKNQPQHF.

The CDR3 nucleotides are TGTGCCAGCTCATTGCGTCCCAATGAAAAACTGTTTTTT. Its translation is CASSLRPNEKLFF. The V gene is TRBV18, the J gene TRBJ1-4; D unclear. V shed 5 bases and J shed 5 bases, with 9 bases lying between them. Germline CDR1 KGHSH, CDR2 LQKENI. This CDR3 is 13 amino acids long.